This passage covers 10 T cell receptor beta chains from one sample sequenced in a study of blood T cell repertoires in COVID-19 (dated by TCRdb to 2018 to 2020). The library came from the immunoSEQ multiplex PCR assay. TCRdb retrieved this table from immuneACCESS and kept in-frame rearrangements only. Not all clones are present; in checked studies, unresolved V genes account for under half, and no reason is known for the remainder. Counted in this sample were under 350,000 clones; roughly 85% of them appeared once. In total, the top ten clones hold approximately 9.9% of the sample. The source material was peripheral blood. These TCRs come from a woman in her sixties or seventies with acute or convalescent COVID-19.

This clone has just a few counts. Written as DNA, the CDR3 is TGTGCCAGCAAGAGAGCAGGAAACACCATATATTTT. This codes for CASKRAGNTIYF. The gene calls are TRBV2 and TRBJ1-3; no firm D call. V shed 7 bases and J shed 4 bases, with 8 bases lying between them. Germline CDR1 SNHLY, CDR2 FYNNEI. This CDR3 is built from 12 residues.

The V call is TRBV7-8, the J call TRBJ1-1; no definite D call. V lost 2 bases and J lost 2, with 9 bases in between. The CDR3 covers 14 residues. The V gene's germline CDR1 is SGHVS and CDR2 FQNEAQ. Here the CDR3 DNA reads TGTGCCAGCAGCTTAACTGGGAGAAACACTGAAGCTTTCTTT. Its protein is CASSLTGRNTEAFF.

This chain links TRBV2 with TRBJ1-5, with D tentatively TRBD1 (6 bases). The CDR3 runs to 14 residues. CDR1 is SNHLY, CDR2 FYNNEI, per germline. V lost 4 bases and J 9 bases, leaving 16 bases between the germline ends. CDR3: CASSADRPPRPQHF. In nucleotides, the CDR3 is TGTGCCAGCAGTGCCGACAGGCCGCCAAGGCCCCAGCATTTT.

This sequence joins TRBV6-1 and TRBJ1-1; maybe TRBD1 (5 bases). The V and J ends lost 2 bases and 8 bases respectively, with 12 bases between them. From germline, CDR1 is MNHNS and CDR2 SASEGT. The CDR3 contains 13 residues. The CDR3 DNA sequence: TGTGCCAGCAGTGAAAACTGGGGCATGGAAGCTTTCTTT. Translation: CASSENWGMEAFF.

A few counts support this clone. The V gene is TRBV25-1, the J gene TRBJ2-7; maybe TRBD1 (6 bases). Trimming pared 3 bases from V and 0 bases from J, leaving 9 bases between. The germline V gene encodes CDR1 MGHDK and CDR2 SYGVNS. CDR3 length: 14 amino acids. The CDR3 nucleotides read TGTGCCAGCAGTGAGGAACAGGGCTCCTACGAGCAGTACTTC. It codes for CASSEEQGSYEQYF.

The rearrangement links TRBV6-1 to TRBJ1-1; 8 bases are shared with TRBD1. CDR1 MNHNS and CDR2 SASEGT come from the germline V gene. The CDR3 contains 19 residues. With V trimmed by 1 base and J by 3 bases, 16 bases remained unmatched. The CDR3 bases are TGTGCCAGCAGTGAAGGAGACCGGACAGGGAGAATTCGAGACACTGAAGCTTTCTTT. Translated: CASSEGDRTGRIRDTEAFF.

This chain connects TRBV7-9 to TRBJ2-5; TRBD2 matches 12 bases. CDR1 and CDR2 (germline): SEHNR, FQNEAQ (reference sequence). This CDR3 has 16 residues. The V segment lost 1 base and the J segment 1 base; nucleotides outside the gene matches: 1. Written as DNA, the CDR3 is TGTGCCAGCAGCTTAGGACTAGCGGGGGCCCAAGAGACCCAGTACTTC. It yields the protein CASSLGLAGAQETQYF. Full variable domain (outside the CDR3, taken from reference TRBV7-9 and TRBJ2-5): DTGVSQNPRHKITKRGQNVTFRCDPISEHNRLYWYRQTLGQGPEFLTYFQNEAQLEKSRLLSDRFSAERPKGSFSTLEIQRTEQGDSAMYLCASSLGLAGAQETQYFGPGTRLLVL.

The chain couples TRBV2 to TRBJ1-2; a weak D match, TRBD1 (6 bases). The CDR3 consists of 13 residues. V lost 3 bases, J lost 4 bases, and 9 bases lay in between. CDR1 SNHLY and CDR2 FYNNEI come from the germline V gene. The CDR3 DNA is TGTGCCAGCAGTGACCAGACAGGCTATGGCTACACCTTC. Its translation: CASSDQTGYGYTF.

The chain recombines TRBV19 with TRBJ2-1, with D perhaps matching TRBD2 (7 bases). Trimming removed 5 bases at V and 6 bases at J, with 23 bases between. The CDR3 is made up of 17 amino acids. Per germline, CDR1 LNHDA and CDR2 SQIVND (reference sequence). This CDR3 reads CASSPSPFLGGRNEQFF. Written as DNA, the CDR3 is TGTGCCAGTAGTCCGTCACCCTTCTTGGGGGGGCGCAATGAGCAGTTCTTC.

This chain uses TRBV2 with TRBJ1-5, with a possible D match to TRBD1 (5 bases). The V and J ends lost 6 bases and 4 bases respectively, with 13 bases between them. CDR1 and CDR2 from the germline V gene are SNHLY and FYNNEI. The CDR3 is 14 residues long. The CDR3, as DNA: TGTGCCAGCAGCGGGGCGGGGGGGAATCAGCCCCAGCATTTT. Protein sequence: CASSGAGGNQPQHF. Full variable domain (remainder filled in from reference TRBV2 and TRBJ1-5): EPEVTQTPSHQVTQMGQEVILRCVPISNHLYFYWYRQILGQKVEFLVSFYNNEISEKSEIFDDQFSVERPDGSNFTLKIRSTKLEDSAMYFCASSGAGGNQPQHFGDGTRLSIL.